This TCR beta chain was found in a study of blood T cell repertoires in COVID-19. Study at large: PBMCs, B-cell-depleted T cells, or T cells provided the cDNA or gDNA that made up the material.

The repertoire was sequenced with immunoSEQ multiplex PCR; TCRdb's copy has only in-frame clones and lacks some. The data contain 75,000 to 90,000 clones, about 82% of them singletons. The receptor was derived from a man over 45 with active COVID-19. Material for sequencing was peripheral blood.

CDR3 DNA sequence: TGTGCCAGCAGTCCCCAACAGGGGCTAGCGAACTATGGCTACACCTTC. Residues: CASSPQQGLANYGYTF. The gene calls are TRBV28 and TRBJ1-2, with 7 nucleotides matching TRBD1. This CDR3 has 16 residues. Trimming cost V 5 bases and J 2 bases; bases outside gene matches: 11. Germline V lookup: CDR1 MDHEN, CDR2 SYDVKM.